Presented here are 5 T cell receptor beta chains from one specimen sequenced in a study of T cell responses to AZD1222 COVID-19 vaccine. Some clones are missing from TCRdb's copy, which holds only in-frame ones; the method was immunoSEQ multiplex PCR. The sample includes approximately 150,000 clones, more than 75% of them seen just once. Sequencing used peripheral blood, obtained 28 days after the second AZD1222 dose. Receptors originate from an adult who received the AZD1222 COVID-19 vaccine.

The chain has TRBV6-5 and TRBJ1-6; D may be TRBD1 (5 bases). Germline V CDR1 and CDR2: MNHEY, SVGAGI. This CDR3 comprises 14 residues. V was trimmed by 7 bases and J by 4 bases, leaving 11 bases between them. CDR3 region: CASTPGRYNSPLHF. The CDR3 region has the DNA TGTGCCAGCACCCCGGGACGGTATAATTCACCCCTCCACTTT.

In this sample, this clone is medium-sized. The chain couples TRBV29-1 to TRBJ2-7; D possibly uses TRBD1 or TRBD2 (5 bases each). Trimming cost V 7 bases and J 5 bases, with 15 bases left between them. The CDR3 sequence is 12 residues long. Looked up from germline, CDR1 is SQVTM and CDR2 is ANQGSEA. CDR3: CSARGDGDEQYF. CDR3 DNA: TGCAGCGCCCGAGGGGACGGCGACGAGCAGTACTTC.

The chain carries TRBV18 and TRBJ2-1; 8 positions match TRBD1. The V segment lost 3 bases and the J segment 3 bases; nucleotides outside the gene matches: 1. Germline CDR1 KGHSH, CDR2 LQKENI. This CDR3 is built from 14 residues. CDR3 amino acids: CASSPTGVYNEQFF. DNA of the CDR3: TGTGCCAGCTCACCGACAGGGGTCTACAATGAGCAGTTCTTC.

The V gene is TRBV19, the J gene TRBJ1-1; 11 nucleotides align to TRBD1. The germline V gene has CDR1 LNHDA and CDR2 SQIVND (reference sequence). This CDR3 has 17 residues. V lost 5 bases to trimming and J lost 5 bases; unmatched junction nucleotides: 13. The CDR3 spells CASSHPGQGARETEAFF. Written as DNA, the CDR3 is TGTGCCAGTAGTCACCCCGGACAGGGGGCAAGAGAGACTGAAGCTTTCTTT.

This clone showed up just once. The chain employs TRBV4-1 and TRBJ1-1; 11 bases match TRBD1. The V and J ends lost 9 bases and 5 bases, in that order; junction bases with no gene match: 29. Germline CDR1 is MGHRA and CDR2 is YSYEKL. This CDR3 comprises 21 residues. CDR3 nucleotides: TGCGCCAGAGGGGACAGGGGGGATCTCCGGCCCGGCAAAGGAATCTGGACTGAAGCTTTCTTT. Its translation: CARGDRGDLRPGKGIWTEAFF.